The 32 T cell receptor beta chains reported below all come from one sample, sequenced in a study of cytomegalovirus exposure and HLA in healthy donors. PCR primers comprised 60 Vbeta and 13 Jbeta primers. Libraries were prepared by immunoSEQ multiplex PCR; TCRdb keeps only in-frame clonotypes and omits some of them. The sample table includes roughly 120,000 clones. The specimen was PBMCs. The receptors here all came from a man between 18 and 29 years old in good health and CMV-seronegative.

V and J are TRBV6-5 and TRBJ1-5; D possibly corresponds to TRBD1 (6 bases). The CDR3 runs to 14 residues. Germline V CDR1 and CDR2: MNHEY, SVGAGI. Trimming pared 6 bases from V and 1 base from J, leaving 10 bases between. CDR3 nucleotide sequence: TGTGCCAGCAGGGATACAGGGAGCAATCAGCCCCAGCATTTT. Translating it yields CASRDTGSNQPQHF.

The rearrangement uses TRBV5-1 and TRBJ1-2, with 10 bases matching TRBD1. Germline values: CDR1 SGHRS, CDR2 YFSETQ. This CDR3 comprises 15 residues. The ends lost 4 bases at V and 2 bases at J; junction bases unmatched: 5. The CDR3 sequence: CASSPLDRGNYGYTF. The DNA of the CDR3 is TGCGCCAGCAGCCCCTTGGACAGGGGGAACTATGGCTACACCTTC.

CDR3 in DNA: TGTGCCTGGAGTGGGGGGGGGCTAGCGGGAAGAGAGACCCAGTACTTC. Residues: CAWSGGGLAGRETQYF. The gene calls are TRBV30 and TRBJ2-5, with TRBD2 matching 9 bases. CDR3 length: 16 residues. V dropped 1 base and J dropped 4; count of bases not matched to a gene: 10. CDR1 is GTSNPN, CDR2 SVGIG, per germline (reference sequence).

This chain links TRBV5-1 with TRBJ2-5; no reliable D call. The DNA end favors TRBJ2-7, so the J call may be wrong. The CDR3 totals 13 residues. Germline values: CDR1 SGHRS, CDR2 YFSETQ. DNA of the CDR3: TGCGCCAGTGCTACACCGGAGTCCCACGAGCAGTACTTC. Protein sequence: CASATPESHEQYF.

This chain uses TRBV6-5 with TRBJ2-5, with TRBD1 as a possible D gene (5 bases). CDR3 length equals 14 residues. Germline-derived CDR1 and CDR2 are MNHEY and SVGAGI. V lost 2 bases to trimming and J lost 4 bases, with 11 bases between them. The CDR3 region is CASSYQGLIETQYF. The CDR3 coding sequence is TGTGCCAGCAGTTACCAGGGTTTAATAGAGACCCAGTACTTC.

The gene calls are TRBV19 and TRBJ2-2; D unclear. V lost 3 bases to trimming and J lost 5 bases, with 4 bases between them. The CDR3 length is 12 residues. Germline V gives CDR1 LNHDA, CDR2 SQIVND (reference sequence). CDR3 region: CASSILTGELFF. In nucleotides, the CDR3 is TGTGCCAGTAGTATTCTGACCGGGGAGCTGTTTTTT.

The chain combines TRBV30 with TRBJ1-4; D unresolved. The germline V and J ends were trimmed by 2 bases and 5 bases, with 3 bases remaining between them. Germline V lookup: CDR1 GTSNPN, CDR2 SVGIG (reference sequence). CDR3 length: 11 amino acids. For the CDR3, the DNA is TGTGCCTGGAGTACAAATGAAAAACTGTTTTTT. It is translated as CAWSTNEKLFF.

The gene calls are TRBV4-1 and TRBJ2-5; 8 bases agree with TRBD2. Germline V CDR1 and CDR2: MGHRA, YSYEKL. V lost 1 base, J lost 3 bases, and 10 bases stayed unmatched. This CDR3 is built from 17 residues. CDR3 region: CASSQGRGGYLEETQYF. The CDR3, as DNA: TGCGCCAGCAGCCAAGGTCGGGGGGGATACCTGGAAGAGACCCAGTACTTC.

The CDR3 bases are TGCGCCAGCAGACCTTTGGACAGAACGAACACTGAAGCTTTCTTT. Amino acids: CASRPLDRTNTEAFF. The chain uses TRBV5-1 and TRBJ1-1, with a weak D call TRBD1 (6 bases). V dropped 5 bases and J dropped 1 base, with 15 bases sitting between them. Germline V gives CDR1 SGHRS, CDR2 YFSETQ. The CDR3 has 15 residues.

This chain links TRBV2 with TRBJ1-1; the match to TRBD1 covers 7 bases. The CDR3 is 13 residues long. J lost 6 bases, V lost 6 bases, and 7 bases had no gene match. Germline assignment: CDR1 SNHLY and CDR2 FYNNEI. CDR3 bases: TGTGCCAGCAGCGCAGACAGGGTTCCTGAAGCTTTCTTT. Translation: CASSADRVPEAFF.

V and J are TRBV18 and TRBJ2-7; 7 bases line up with TRBD1. The V gene's germline CDR1 is KGHSH and CDR2 LQKENI. This CDR3 region has 16 residues. Trimming at V came to 1 base and at J to 2 bases, leaving 8 bases not matched to a gene. The CDR3 sequence: CASSPLAAGGPYEQYF. The CDR3 DNA reads as TGTGCCAGCTCACCACTGGCGGCAGGGGGACCCTACGAGCAGTACTTC.

The V call is TRBV6-4, the J call TRBJ1-6, with D uncertain. The CDR3 is made up of 17 amino acids. Trimming left V 2 bases short and J 0 bases short, with 11 bases between. Germline CDR1 reads MRHNA; CDR2 reads SNTAGT. CDR3 DNA sequence: TGTGCCAGCAGTGACCGTGGGAGGAGCTCCTATAATTCACCCCTCCACTTT. Translating it yields CASSDRGRSSYNSPLHF.

The chain couples TRBV7-8 to TRBJ1-6; D ambiguous. The CDR3 covers 15 residues. The ends were cut back, 6 bases at V and 10 bases at J, with 19 bases in the middle. In germline, CDR1 is SGHVS, CDR2 FQNEAQ. CDR3 amino acids: CASRESTGMGSPLHF. The CDR3 region has the DNA TGTGCCAGCAGGGAATCGACGGGAATGGGCTCACCCCTCCACTTT.

As regards this clone: The sample carries other DNA sequences with the same CDR3. The chain is built from TRBV4-1 and TRBJ1-5; D gene unclear. Germline CDR1 and CDR2: MGHRA and YSYEKL. The CDR3 loop spans 13 amino acids. With 0 bases removed from V and 9 bases from J, the gap between germline ends came to 9 bases. As DNA, the CDR3 is TGCGCCAGCAGCCAAGAGTTACCAGGGCCCCAGCATTTT. Translating it yields CASSQELPGPQHF.

The chain joins TRBV6-5 to TRBJ1-2; the match to TRBD1 covers 10 bases. This CDR3 comprises 14 residues. V lost 7 bases, J lost 4 bases, and 6 bases stayed unmatched. Per germline, CDR1 MNHEY and CDR2 SVGAGI. This chain's CDR3 is CASTRDRGSYGYTF. CDR3 bases: TGTGCCAGCACCCGGGACAGGGGAAGCTATGGCTACACCTTC.

V gene TRBV6-1 combines with J gene TRBJ1-5; a weak D match, TRBD1 (5 bases). V was shortened by 3 bases and J by 4 bases, with 13 bases between the two germline ends. The CDR3 is made up of 15 amino acids. Germline-derived CDR1 and CDR2 are MNHNS and SASEGT. CDR3 nucleotide sequence: TGTGCCAGCAGTGACCAGACAGTCACTAATCAGCCCCAGCATTTT. Its protein is CASSDQTVTNQPQHF.

The CDR3 sequence is CASSSIGDTEAFF. The DNA of the CDR3 is TGTGCCAGCAGCTCCATCGGAGACACTGAAGCTTTCTTT. The genes are TRBV7-9 and TRBJ1-1; D is unclear. V was trimmed by 4 bases and J by 3 bases, leaving 9 bases between them. There are 13 residues in the CDR3. Germline assignment: CDR1 SEHNR and CDR2 FQNEAQ (reference sequence).

The V and J genes are TRBV7-9 and TRBJ2-1; 14 bases line up with TRBD2. The CDR3 runs to 17 residues. J gave up 8 bases and V 3 bases, and 9 bases lay outside the gene matches. Germline-derived CDR1 and CDR2 are SEHNR and FQNEAQ (reference sequence). The CDR3 loop reads CASSLIPGLAGGDEQFF. CDR3 nucleotide sequence: TGTGCCAGCAGCTTGATTCCAGGACTAGCGGGAGGTGATGAGCAGTTCTTC. Using reference TRBV7-9 and TRBJ2-1 for the parts outside the CDR3, the full variable domain is DTGVSQNPRHKITKRGQNVTFRCDPISEHNRLYWYRQTLGQGPEFLTYFQNEAQLEKSRLLSDRFSAERPKGSFSTLEIQRTEQGDSAMYLCASSLIPGLAGGDEQFFGPGTRLTVL.

This chain links TRBV2 with TRBJ1-1; 7 nucleotides align to TRBD1. Germline values: CDR1 SNHLY, CDR2 FYNNEI. Trimming took 8 bases from V and 1 from J; bases not matched to a gene: 4. The CDR3 is made up of 13 amino acids. The CDR3 protein is CASEQGRNTEAFF. The DNA for the CDR3 is TGTGCCAGCGAACAGGGGCGGAACACTGAAGCTTTCTTT.

The J gene is TRBJ2-1, the V gene TRBV25-1; the D gene is possibly TRBD1 (6 bases). Germline CDR1 and CDR2: MGHDK and SYGVNS. Trimming left V 5 bases short and J 2 bases short, with 16 bases between. The CDR3 is 16 residues long. In DNA form, the CDR3 reads TGTGCCAGCAGTCCCCCAGGGGCGAGGACCTACAATGAGCAGTTCTTC. Translated: CASSPPGARTYNEQFF.

This sequence joins TRBV6-1 and TRBJ2-3; 7 nucleotides line up with TRBD1. This CDR3 spans 15 amino acids. Germline V lookup: CDR1 MNHNS, CDR2 SASEGT. With 4 bases clipped from V and 6 bases from J, the junction kept 10 bases outside the gene matches. The CDR3 loop reads CASSVYSSDRDTQYF. DNA for the CDR3: TGTGCCAGCAGTGTGTATAGTTCGGACAGGGATACGCAGTATTTT.

The chain combines TRBV27 with TRBJ2-7, with TRBD2 identical over 8 bases. This CDR3 contains 15 residues. The V segment lost 8 bases and the J segment 0 bases; nucleotides outside the gene matches: 9. Per germline, CDR1 MNHEY and CDR2 SMNVEV (reference sequence). This chain's CDR3 is CASAGGASGSYEQYF. The CDR3 DNA is TGTGCCAGCGCCGGGGGGGCTAGCGGCTCCTACGAGCAGTACTTC.

The V gene is TRBV2, the J gene TRBJ2-5; D gene unclear. Trimming took off 3 bases at V and 1 base at J, with 6 bases between the two ends. The CDR3 contains 13 residues. Germline CDR1 and CDR2: SNHLY and FYNNEI. Here the CDR3 DNA reads TGTGCCAGCAGTGATTCGGGCCAAGAGACCCAGTACTTC. Residues: CASSDSGQETQYF.

V usage is TRBV7-9 and J usage is TRBJ1-4; possible D gene TRBD1, 6 bases. The V end was cut by 3 bases, the J end by 6 bases, with 14 bases between. CDR3 size: 15 residues. The germline gives CDR1 SEHNR, CDR2 FQNEAQ (reference sequence). The CDR3 is CASSLIQGKDEKLFF. Written as DNA, the CDR3 is TGTGCCAGCAGCTTGATACAGGGAAAGGATGAAAAACTGTTTTTT.

CDR3 coding DNA: TGTGCCAGCAGCTTGGGGCAGTATAATCAGCCCCAGCATTTT. It is translated as CASSLGQYNQPQHF. The rearrangement uses TRBV5-6 and TRBJ1-5; D gene ambiguous. The CDR3 has 14 amino acids. V shed 0 bases and J shed 4 bases, with 8 bases lying between them. Germline lookup yields CDR1 SGHDT and CDR2 YYEEEE. Using reference TRBV5-6 and TRBJ1-5 for the parts outside the CDR3, the full variable domain is DAGVTQSPTHLIKTRGQQVTLRCSPKSGHDTVSWYQQALGQGPQFIFQYYEEEERQRGNFPDRFSGHQFPNYSSELNVNALLLGDSALYLCASSLGQYNQPQHFGDGTRLSIL.

As regards this clone: At one end, the junction sequence differs from germline, possibly due to a read error. This sequence joins TRBV27 and TRBJ2-7, with 13 nucleotides matching TRBD2. Germline CDR1 is MNHEY and CDR2 is SMNVEV (reference sequence). This CDR3 has 16 amino acids. The CDR3 region has the DNA TGTGCCGGCAGTCTACTAGCGGGGGGGCCTTCCTACGAGCAGTACTTC. As protein: CAGSLLAGGPSYEQYF.

The chain joins TRBV10-1 to TRBJ2-7, with D tentatively TRBD1 (6 bases). Germline CDR1 WNHNN, CDR2 SYGVQD (reference sequence). The V end lost 0 bases, the J end lost 9 bases, and 12 bases lay between the germline ends. The CDR3 contains 13 residues. Here the CDR3 reads CASSESDGTRQYF. In nucleotides, the CDR3 is TGCGCCAGCAGTGAGTCGGACGGGACAAGGCAGTACTTC.

The V gene is TRBV5-6, the J gene TRBJ1-2; no firm D call. CDR1 is SGHDT, CDR2 YYEEEE, per germline. Trimming took off 4 bases at V and 1 base at J, with 17 bases between the two ends. The CDR3 contains 16 residues. The CDR3 DNA sequence: TGTGCCAGCAGCCCAAGAGGGAGGCACGGTAACTATGGCTACACCTTC. Its protein is CASSPRGRHGNYGYTF.

The chain combines TRBV6-4 with TRBJ1-1, with TRBD1 identical over 9 bases. CDR3 size: 14 residues. The ends lost 7 bases at V and 1 base at J; junction bases unmatched: 4. Germline CDR1 and CDR2: MRHNA and SNTAGT. CDR3 residues: CASKPGQGNTEAFF. The CDR3, as DNA: TGTGCCAGCAAGCCGGGACAGGGGAACACTGAAGCTTTCTTT.

As for this clone: A junction boundary mismatches the germline segment, possibly from a read error. The V gene is TRBV7-7, the J gene TRBJ2-3, with a tentative D call TRBD2 (6 bases). The length of the CDR3 is 15 residues. CDR1 is SSHAT and CDR2 is FNYEAQ in the germline V gene (reference sequence). Here the CDR3 DNA reads TGTGCTAGCAGCTTAGCTCCGGGGGAGCGCGATACGCAGTATTTT. Translation: CASSLAPGERDTQYF.

V and J are TRBV5-1 and TRBJ1-1; D uncertain. Per germline, CDR1 SGHRS and CDR2 YFSETQ. This CDR3 region has 15 residues. Trimming took 0 bases from V and 3 from J, leaving 12 bases between them. The CDR3 spells CASSLGGRWDTEAFF. CDR3 sequence (DNA): TGCGCCAGCAGCTTGGGTGGGCGCTGGGACACTGAAGCTTTCTTT.

As concerns this clone: At one end the junction does not follow the germline gene, possibly because of a read error. The J gene is TRBJ1-2, the V gene TRBV7-9, with unresolved D. The CDR3 loop spans 9 amino acids. The V gene's germline CDR1 is SEHNR and CDR2 FQNEAQ (reference sequence). CDR3: CASSLGRDF. The CDR3 bases are TGTGCCAGCAGCTTAGGACGGGACTTC.